This T cell receptor (beta chain) was identified during a study of regulatory T cells in long-lasting Graves disease. Regarding time point: newly diagnosed GD, antithyroid drugs for less than 3 months. The authors made the TCR library using RNA they extracted from PBMCs. As a group, patients came from one endocrinology department in Xi'an, China. Each patient gave 8.5 to 10 milliliters of EDTA-anticoagulated peripheral blood. Library construction for TCR beta used iRepertoire HTBI primers and Arm-PCR of CDR3 regions. In the original analysis: Across samples, roughly 58 TRBV and about 15 TRBJ segments were found. MiXCR, applied by TCRdb to the multiplex PCR reads, yields one record per CDR3 protein. The V and J calls were not made by the authors but by TCRdb's processing. This table has some 400,000 distinct CDR3 sequences, around 14% appearing once. CDR3 length equals 14 residues. V was clipped by 3 bases and J by 10 bases; unmatched bases: 12. Germline V gives CDR1 SGHAT, CDR2 FQNNGV.

These same data were also listed under a study on T cells in Graves' hyperthyroidism and ophthalmopathy. That paper notes: In the analysis, a 13 V-J model separated ophthalmopathy from stable hyperthyroidism.

The source was peripheral blood mononuclear cells (PBMCs), collected at new diagnosis, from a patient treated with antithyroid drugs. This chain uses TRBV11-2 with TRBJ2-7; 7 nucleotides agree with TRBD2. This clonotype was obtained from a woman aged 30 to 39 with Graves disease. This CDR3 is CASSLDRGTTLQYF. The CDR3, as DNA: TGTGCCAGCAGCTTGGATCGGGGGACTACGTTACAGTACTTC.